This T cell receptor beta chain emerged from a study of control samples from healthy donors and cancer patients. The CDR3 covers 11 residues. The V end lost 6 bases, the J end lost 7 bases, and 7 bases lay between the germline ends. Per the germline V gene, CDR1 is MNHEY and CDR2 is SVGEGT. The assay was immunoSEQ multiplex PCR, and TCRdb's table has in-frame clones only and misses some. The table shows roughly 150,000 clones, with around 90% occurring only once. Sequenced material: blood. This rearrangement joins TRBV6-2 or TRBV6-3 to TRBJ2-4, with D uncertain. This clonotype originated in a man younger than 40 in good health. DNA for the CDR3: TGTGCCAGCAGCCGCAGGAACATTCAGTACTTC. Residues: CASSRRNIQYF.